Listed here are 29 T cell receptor beta chains from one sample, sequenced in a study of CD8 T cells in ankylosing spondylitis. TCRdb re-analysed the 5' RACE reads in MiXCR, keeping a single row per CDR3 protein. The sample lists about 250,000 distinct CDR3 sequences, 20% to 30% occurring once. Sequences were obtained from blood, either unsorted or a sorted T cell fraction (not recorded which). The source of these receptors is a male donor with ankylosing spondylitis or in good health (not recorded which).

This clonotype was seen many times. The chain couples TRBV3-1 to TRBJ2-7; no clear D gene. CDR3 length: 13 residues. Trimming removed 2 bases at V and 3 bases at J, with 8 bases between. Per germline, CDR1 LGHDT and CDR2 YNNKEL (reference sequence). The CDR3 sequence is CASSQYGFYEQYF. CDR3 nucleotides: TGTGCCAGCAGCCAATATGGGTTCTACGAGCAGTACTTC.

This clonotype was found many times. The gene calls are TRBV29-1 and TRBJ1-1; tentatively, D is TRBD1 (5 bases). The germline V gene has CDR1 SQVTM and CDR2 ANQGSEA. V lost 4 bases and J lost 3, with 9 bases in between. The CDR3 contains 12 residues. In nucleotides, the CDR3 is TGCAGCGTTGGTGGGGGAGACACTGAAGCTTTCTTT. It translates to CSVGGGDTEAFF.

V usage is TRBV20-1 and J usage is TRBJ2-1; D perhaps matches TRBD2 (5 bases). V shed 1 base and J shed 6 bases, with 10 bases lying between them. The CDR3 extends over 13 amino acids. CDR1 is DFQATT, CDR2 SNEGSKA, per germline (reference sequence). Here the CDR3 DNA reads TGCAGTGCTAGAGCAGGACTTTCCAATGAGCAGTTCTTC. This gives the protein CSARAGLSNEQFF.

This clonotype has a count of ten or more. V usage is TRBV3-1 and J usage is TRBJ2-4; TRBD1 or TRBD2 may be the D gene (6 bases each). The V end lost 1 base, the J end lost 0 bases, and 13 bases lay between the germline ends. There are 17 residues in the CDR3. Germline V gives CDR1 LGHDT, CDR2 YNNKEL (reference sequence). The CDR3 DNA reads as TGTGCCAGCAGCCAAGCGTTCAGGGGACTAGCCAAAAACATTCAGTACTTC. This gives the protein CASSQAFRGLAKNIQYF.

Ten or more counts support this clonotype. The chain carries TRBV3-1 and TRBJ2-7; TRBD1 matches at 7 bases. Germline loops: CDR1 LGHDT, CDR2 YNNKEL (reference sequence). With 4 bases clipped from V and 2 bases from J, the junction kept 5 bases outside the gene matches. CDR3 length equals 14 residues. The DNA for the CDR3 is TGTGCCAGCAGCCCTCGGACAGGTACCTACGAGCAGTACTTC. This translates into CASSPRTGTYEQYF.

This clonotype was seen a handful of times. This chain links TRBV11-2 with TRBJ1-3; the D is unclear. This CDR3 spans 17 amino acids. Germline V lookup: CDR1 SGHAT, CDR2 FQNNGV. V dropped 2 bases and J dropped 3 bases, with 17 bases sitting between them. CDR3 DNA sequence: TGTGCCAGCAGCTTATCTCTTCGGTCTGGAGGTGGAAACACCATATATTTT. Translation: CASSLSLRSGGGNTIYF.

This clonotype was detected many times. The chain employs TRBV12-3 or TRBV12-4 and TRBJ2-1; 15 bases align to TRBD2. The CDR3 covers 16 residues. V was pared by 3 bases and J by 9 bases, with 6 bases of the junction left unmatched. The CDR3 region is CASSFGLAGGRSEQFF. The CDR3 DNA sequence: TGTGCCAGCAGTTTCGGACTAGCGGGGGGGCGTAGTGAGCAGTTCTTC.

This clonotype appeared many times. The chain is built from TRBV12-3 or TRBV12-4 and TRBJ2-1, with 11 bases fitting TRBD2. This CDR3 is built from 12 residues. Losses at the gene ends were 5 bases for V and 15 bases for J; bases not matched to a gene: 6. The CDR3 DNA sequence: TGTGCCAGCAGTCCGCGGACTAGCGGGTTGTTCTTC. Protein product: CASSPRTSGLFF.

This clonotype was detected many times. The chain links TRBV5-1 to TRBJ2-7; TRBD1 or TRBD2 may be the D gene (5 bases each). The germline V gene has CDR1 SGHRS and CDR2 YFSETQ. Trimming shortened V by 5 bases and J by 0 bases, and 15 bases separated the two germline ends. The CDR3 extends over 15 amino acids. The CDR3 region has the DNA TGCGCCAGCAGACGGGAACAGGCCAGCTCCTACGAGCAGTACTTC. Residues: CASRREQASSYEQYF.

This clonotype was detected a few times. The J gene is TRBJ2-3, the V gene TRBV7-6; maybe TRBD2 (6 bases). The V end lost 1 base, the J end lost 8 bases, and 16 bases lay between the germline ends. Per germline, CDR1 SGHVS and CDR2 FNYEAQ. The CDR3 consists of 15 residues. In DNA, the CDR3 is TGTGCCAGCAGCTTAGAGGCCCTACGGCGGGGTACGCAGTATTTT. Translating it yields CASSLEALRRGTQYF.

The table lists this clonotype with many counts. The chain combines TRBV20-1 with TRBJ2-2; maybe TRBD2 (5 bases). Germline-derived CDR1 and CDR2 are DFQATT and SNEGSKA (reference sequence). The CDR3 has 14 residues. Trimming stripped 6 bases from V and 4 bases from J, with 15 bases between. The CDR3 protein is CSAPKGGGTGELFF. For the CDR3, the DNA is TGCAGTGCCCCTAAAGGAGGTGGCACCGGGGAGCTGTTTTTT.

This clonotype was counted between two and nine times. The chain joins TRBV5-1 to TRBJ2-2; D possibly corresponds to TRBD2 (5 bases). V dropped 1 base and J dropped 1 base, with 11 bases sitting between them. This CDR3 has 16 residues. The V gene's germline CDR1 is SGHRS and CDR2 YFSETQ. Here the CDR3 DNA reads TGCGCCAGCAGCTTGAGGTTTCGGGGGAACACCGGGGAGCTGTTTTTT. Its translation: CASSLRFRGNTGELFF.

This chain joins TRBV20-1 and TRBJ1-1; TRBD1 is a possible D gene (5 bases). Germline CDR1 and CDR2: DFQATT and SNEGSKA (reference sequence). V dropped 4 bases and J dropped 5 bases, with 17 bases sitting between them. This CDR3 is 14 amino acids long. The CDR3 bases are TGCAGTGCTAAGCGGGGGACCTTGTTTACTGAAGCTTTCTTT. As protein: CSAKRGTLFTEAFF.

At least ten counts were recorded for this clonotype. This chain connects TRBV24-1 to TRBJ1-1, with D unresolved. V was trimmed by 3 bases and J by 4 bases, leaving 17 bases between them. The CDR3 consists of 16 residues. Per germline, CDR1 KGHDR and CDR2 SFDVKD. This CDR3 is CATSDAHGSRTTEAFF. The CDR3 bases are TGTGCCACCAGTGATGCACACGGAAGCCGGACCACTGAAGCTTTCTTT.

This clonotype was detected only a few times. V gene TRBV20-1 combines with J gene TRBJ2-7; 7 bases match TRBD1. V shed 3 bases, J shed 3 bases, and the junction held 2 bases outside the gene matches. CDR3 length: 12 residues. Germline V gives CDR1 DFQATT, CDR2 SNEGSKA (reference sequence). In DNA form, the CDR3 reads TGCAGTGCTAGTCGACAGGGCTACGAGCAGTACTTC. Translation gives CSASRQGYEQYF.

Many counts were recorded for this clonotype. The chain is built from TRBV3-1 and TRBJ2-1, with 7 bases aligning to TRBD2. CDR3 length: 16 amino acids. Germline V gene sequence: CDR1 LGHDT, CDR2 YNNKEL (reference sequence). The trim removed 2 bases at V and 3 bases at J, leaving 7 bases unmatched. DNA of the CDR3: TGTGCCAGCAGCCAAACAAGCGGGGTCAGCTACAATGAGCAGTTCTTC. Translating gives CASSQTSGVSYNEQFF.

The gene calls are TRBV10-3 and TRBJ2-3; D uncertain. Germline V lookup: CDR1 ENHRY, CDR2 SYGVKD. V lost 0 bases and J 10 bases, leaving 11 bases between the germline ends. The CDR3 consists of 13 residues. The DNA of the CDR3 is TGTGCCATCAGTGAGTCAGTTAGCATCGCGCAGTATTTT. Translation: CAISESVSIAQYF.

This clonotype was picked up many times. V gene TRBV12-3 or TRBV12-4 combines with J gene TRBJ1-6; no definite D call. The CDR3 runs to 12 residues. The germline V and J ends were trimmed by 2 bases and 8 bases, with 4 bases remaining between them. In DNA form, the CDR3 reads TGTGCCAGCAGTTTAATGGATTCACCCCTCCACTTT. This sequence encodes CASSLMDSPLHF.

This sequence joins TRBV5-1 and TRBJ2-1; the D is unclear. Germline CDR1 reads SGHRS; CDR2 reads YFSETQ. The V end lost 0 bases, the J end lost 6 bases, and 10 bases lay between the germline ends. This CDR3 spans 14 amino acids. CDR3 DNA sequence: TGCGCCAGCAGCTTGGGTGTTTGGGGCAATGAGCAGTTCTTC. Protein sequence: CASSLGVWGNEQFF.

This clonotype was seen at least ten times. The V call is TRBV3-1, the J call TRBJ2-5; TRBD2 matches at 9 bases. The V and J ends lost 6 bases and 1 base, in that order; junction bases with no gene match: 6. From germline, CDR1 is LGHDT and CDR2 YNNKEL (reference sequence). The CDR3 is 15 amino acids. CDR3 sequence: CASSPSGVSQETQYF. The DNA of the CDR3 is TGTGCCAGCAGTCCTAGCGGGGTGTCCCAAGAGACCCAGTACTTC.

DNA for the CDR3: TGTGCCAGCAGCGTAGAACTAGCGGGGTACAATGAGCAGTTCTTC. Translating gives CASSVELAGYNEQFF. The rearrangement uses TRBV9 and TRBJ2-1; the match to TRBD2 covers 10 bases. The germline CDR1 and CDR2 sequences are SGDLS and YYNGEE. V was pared by 0 bases and J by 4 bases, with 1 base of the junction left unmatched. This CDR3 region has 15 residues. Filled out from reference TRBV9 and TRBJ2-1, the complete variable domain reads DSGVTQTPKHLITATGQRVTLRCSPRSGDLSVYWYQQSLDQGLQFLIQYYNGEERAKGNILERFSAQQFPDLHSELNLSSLELGDSALYFCASSVELAGYNEQFFGPGTRLTVL.

Many counts were recorded for this clonotype. The chain recombines TRBV5-1 with TRBJ2-2; D remains ambiguous. The germline CDR1 and CDR2 sequences are SGHRS and YFSETQ. The CDR3 extends over 15 amino acids. The V end was cut by 0 bases, the J end by 2 bases, with 8 bases between. The DNA of the CDR3 is TGCGCCAGCAGCTTGGTTTCCGGAAACACCGGGGAGCTGTTTTTT. It translates to CASSLVSGNTGELFF. Drawing the rest from reference TRBV5-1 and TRBJ2-2, the complete variable domain is KAGVTQTPRYLIKTRGQQVTLSCSPISGHRSVSWYQQTPGQGLQFLFEYFSETQRNKGNFPGRFSGRQFSNSRSEMNVSTLELGDSALYLCASSLVSGNTGELFFGEGSRLTVL.

This clonotype was seen repeatedly, ten times or more. The genes are TRBV29-1 and TRBJ2-1, with TRBD1 matching over 11 bases. Germline V CDR1 and CDR2: SQVTM, ANQGSEA. The V segment lost 8 bases and the J segment 1 base; nucleotides outside the gene matches: 10. The CDR3 length is 16 residues. The CDR3 is CSFTDRGHRSYNEQFF. As DNA, the CDR3 is TGCAGCTTCACGGACAGGGGGCACAGGTCCTACAATGAGCAGTTCTTC.

This clonotype was recorded a few times. The chain joins TRBV24-1 to TRBJ2-1, with 10 bases matching TRBD2. V gave up 4 bases and J gave up 8 bases; unmatched junction bases: 10. Germline lookup yields CDR1 KGHDR and CDR2 SFDVKD. This CDR3 contains 16 residues. The CDR3 loop is CATSDASGGGWDEQFF. CDR3 DNA sequence: TGTGCCACCAGTGACGCTAGCGGGGGAGGCTGGGATGAGCAGTTCTTC.

This clonotype was observed many times. The CDR3 bases are TGCAGCGTGCGGACAGGGAGGTACGAGCAGTACTTC. Translating it yields CSVRTGRYEQYF. V and J are TRBV29-1 and TRBJ2-7; 8 bases are a match to TRBD1. Germline V CDR1 and CDR2: SQVTM, ANQGSEA. The V gene end was trimmed by 6 bases and the J gene end by 4 bases; junction bases not matched to a gene: 5. The CDR3 has 12 amino acids.

V is TRBV12-3 or TRBV12-4 and J is TRBJ2-3; tentative D call: TRBD1 (6 bases). There are 15 residues in the CDR3. Trimming removed 7 bases at V and 5 bases at J, with 19 bases between. The CDR3 DNA sequence: TGTGCCAGCACCCAAACAGGGAGTTCGCAAGATACGCAGTATTTT. It codes for CASTQTGSSQDTQYF.

V is TRBV5-5 and J is TRBJ2-5; 9 positions agree with TRBD1. The junction had 6 bases not matched to a gene; V was cut back by 3 bases and J by 3 bases. The germline V gene encodes CDR1 SGHKS and CDR2 YYEKEE (reference sequence). The CDR3 sequence is 15 residues long. CDR3 in amino acids: CASSYSGQGKETQYF. Here the CDR3 DNA reads TGTGCCAGCAGCTATTCCGGACAGGGGAAAGAGACCCAGTACTTC. The variable domain in full, with the rest retrieved from reference TRBV5-5 and TRBJ2-5, is DAGVTQSPTHLIKTRGQQVTLRCSPISGHKSVSWYQQVLGQGPQFIFQYYEKEERGRGNFPDRFSARQFPNYSSELNVNALLLGDSALYLCASSYSGQGKETQYFGPGTRLLVL.

Worth noting for this clonotype: At one boundary the junction diverges from the germline segment, which might be a read error. The CDR3 DNA follows: TGTGCCATCAGTTTAGGCTGGGGTGGTGTGGTTGGCTACGAGCAGTACTTC. Protein: CAISLGWGGVVGYEQYF. The chain couples TRBV27 to TRBJ2-7; D is uncertain. Germline lookup yields CDR1 MNHEY and CDR2 SMNVEV (reference sequence). CDR3 length equals 17 residues.

This clonotype was seen only a few times. The genes are TRBV10-3 and TRBJ2-1, with D uncertain. The V gene lost 0 bases and the J gene lost 9 bases, with 12 bases spanning the gap. This CDR3 is built from 14 residues. CDR1 is ENHRY, CDR2 SYGVKD, per germline. In nucleotides, the CDR3 is TGTGCCATCAGTGAGTCGCAGATCCTCCCTGAGCAGTTCTTC. This translates into CAISESQILPEQFF.